Each of the 29 T cell receptor beta chains below was sequenced from the same sample in a study of identical twins. From the 5' RACE reads, TCRdb called clonotypes with MiXCR, one entry per CDR3 protein. The repertoire includes 400,000 to 550,000 distinct CDR3 sequences, roughly an eighth of them detected once, and about 0.97% sits in the top ten. In addition, the sample was reused for a study of yellow fever vaccine responses in identical twins.

What was sequenced was CD4+ T cells sorted from blood. These receptors came from a woman aged 18-30 years in good health.

The chain is built from TRBV19 and TRBJ2-7; D is perhaps TRBD1 (5 bases). Looked up from germline, CDR1 is LNHDA and CDR2 is SQIVND (reference sequence). The CDR3 length is 13 residues. V lost 2 bases and J lost 5, with 10 bases in between. CDR3 amino acids: CASSITGRNEQYF. The CDR3 coding sequence is TGTGCCAGTAGTATAACAGGAAGGAACGAGCAGTACTTC.

This chain joins TRBV29-1 and TRBJ2-7; no clear D. CDR3 length: 11 amino acids. Germline V gene sequence: CDR1 SQVTM, CDR2 ANQGSEA. V shed 1 base and J shed 9 bases, with 10 bases lying between them. DNA for the CDR3: TGCAGCGTTGAAGCTGTGGACCGGCAGTACTTC. Translated, it gives CSVEAVDRQYF.

The chain couples TRBV11-2 to TRBJ2-1; no definite D call. The CDR3 is 14 amino acids. V shed 0 bases and J shed 9 bases, with 12 bases lying between them. Germline V gene data show CDR1 as SGHAT and CDR2 as FQNNGV. CDR3 in DNA: TGTGCCAGCAGCTTAGATCTTCTGGTTGGTGAGCAGTTCTTC. Its protein product is CASSLDLLVGEQFF.

The sample holds a few counts of this clonotype. The chain employs TRBV12-3 or TRBV12-4 and TRBJ2-7; TRBD2 aligns across 13 bases. The CDR3 extends over 15 amino acids. Trimming took 6 bases from V and 6 from J; bases not matched to a gene: 8. The CDR3 here is CASRTSGGPSGEQYF. Written as DNA, the CDR3 is TGTGCCAGCAGGACTAGCGGGGGGCCCTCCGGCGAGCAGTACTTC.

This clonotype appeared many times. CDR3 sequence (DNA): TGCGCCAGCAGCTTGGCGGTGAGGACCGGGGAGCTGTTTTTT. It yields the protein CASSLAVRTGELFF. V is TRBV5-1 and J is TRBJ2-2; D is ambiguous. Germline assignment: CDR1 SGHRS and CDR2 YFSETQ. Trimming left V 0 bases short and J 5 bases short, with 8 bases between. This CDR3 is 14 amino acids long.

This clonotype showed up just a few times. The gene calls are TRBV7-2 and TRBJ1-2; the D is unclear. There are 14 residues in the CDR3. The germline V gene has CDR1 SGHTA and CDR2 FQGNSA. The V and J ends lost 1 base and 3 bases respectively, with 9 bases between them. In DNA, the CDR3 is TGTGCCAGCAGCTTAGTTTGGCGAGACTATGGCTACACCTTC. Protein product: CASSLVWRDYGYTF.

The rearrangement joins TRBV12-3 or TRBV12-4 to TRBJ2-5; TRBD1 is a possible D gene (6 bases). The V and J ends lost 5 bases and 5 bases respectively, with 21 bases between them. The CDR3 runs 16 residues. The CDR3: CASSIQTGHGGETQYF. The CDR3 bases are TGTGCCAGCAGTATCCAAACGGGCCATGGGGGCGAGACCCAGTACTTC.

V is TRBV2 and J is TRBJ2-5; 10 bases agree with TRBD2. The CDR3 extends over 16 amino acids. The V and J ends lost 6 bases and 5 bases, in that order; junction bases with no gene match: 12. The germline gives CDR1 SNHLY, CDR2 FYNNEI. CDR3 nucleotides: TGTGCCAGCAGCCCTCGGACTAGCGGCGGCCTGGAGACCCAGTACTTC. As protein: CASSPRTSGGLETQYF.

A few counts support this clonotype. V is TRBV6-2 or TRBV6-3 and J is TRBJ1-5; perhaps TRBD1 as D (6 bases). The CDR3 sequence is 14 residues long. CDR1 is MNHEY, CDR2 SVGEGT, per germline. Trimming shortened V by 7 bases and J by 3 bases, and 13 bases separated the two germline ends. The CDR3 region is CASTKGQPNQPQHF. CDR3 DNA sequence: TGTGCCAGCACTAAAGGACAGCCCAATCAGCCCCAGCATTTT.

In regard to this clonotype: A read error is possible here, since a much larger clone lies one base away. The chain carries TRBV12-3 or TRBV12-4 and TRBJ1-1; TRBD1 matches 7 bases. The CDR3 length is 15 residues. The ends lost 6 bases at V and 1 base at J; junction bases unmatched: 8. Here the CDR3 reads CASRLHWTGNTEAFF. Here the CDR3 DNA reads TGTGCCAGCAGACTCCACTGGACAGGGAACACTGAAGCTTTCTTT.

A note on this clonotype: A much larger clone differs by one base, so this may be a read error. The chain has TRBV19 and TRBJ2-1, with a possible D match to TRBD1 (5 bases). The CDR3 covers 15 residues. Germline values: CDR1 LNHDA, CDR2 SQIVND (reference sequence). V shed 8 bases and J shed 3 bases, with 17 bases lying between them. The chain's CDR3 is CASSLGWGHYNEQFF. The CDR3 nucleotides read TGTGCCAGTTCTCTGGGGTGGGGCCACTACAATGAGCAGTTCTTC.

The V gene is TRBV28, the J gene TRBJ2-3; 10 bases match TRBD2. Germline V lookup: CDR1 MDHEN, CDR2 SYDVKM. This CDR3 is built from 18 residues. The V segment lost 8 bases and the J segment 2 bases; nucleotides outside the gene matches: 16. DNA of the CDR3: TGTGCCAGCCCCCCCGGAGCGGGGGGGGGAGTGGTCACAGATACGCAGTATTTT. Its translation: CASPPGAGGGVVTDTQYF.

The V call is TRBV20-1, the J call TRBJ2-7, with no clear D. Germline V CDR1 and CDR2: DFQATT, SNEGSKA (reference sequence). V was clipped by 2 bases and J by 3 bases, with 14 bases between them. The CDR3 extends over 14 amino acids. The CDR3 spells CSARSRSEDYEQYF. The CDR3 coding sequence is TGCAGTGCTAGATCCAGATCCGAGGACTACGAGCAGTACTTC.

Ten or more counts support this clonotype. This sequence joins TRBV3-1 and TRBJ2-2; 12 bases are a match to TRBD2. CDR3 length: 16 amino acids. CDR1 is LGHDT, CDR2 YNNKEL, per germline (reference sequence). The V and J ends lost 4 bases and 6 bases, in that order; junction bases with no gene match: 6. CDR3 residues: CASSLLTSGSSGELFF. CDR3 nucleotide sequence: TGTGCCAGCAGCCTCCTGACTAGCGGGAGTTCCGGGGAGCTGTTTTTT.

This clonotype has a handful of counts. The chain has TRBV20-1 and TRBJ2-1; tentative D call: TRBD2 (5 bases). This CDR3 spans 16 amino acids. CDR1 and CDR2 from the germline V gene are DFQATT and SNEGSKA (reference sequence). V lost 6 bases and J lost 2, with 20 bases in between. CDR3 sequence reads: CSAPPNGRVAYNEQFF. The CDR3 nucleotides are TGCAGTGCGCCCCCGAATGGGCGGGTGGCCTACAATGAGCAGTTCTTC.

The gene calls are TRBV10-2 and TRBJ2-5, with 12 positions matching TRBD2. With 10 bases clipped from V and 3 bases from J, the junction kept 3 bases outside the gene matches. From germline, CDR1 is WSHSY and CDR2 SAAADI. The CDR3 consists of 13 residues. The CDR3 DNA reads as TGCGCCACCCGGACTAGCGGGGAAGAGACCCAGTACTTC. This encodes CATRTSGEETQYF.

Remarks on this clonotype: This may stem from a read error, because a much larger clone lies one nucleotide away. V usage is TRBV5-1 and J usage is TRBJ2-7, with TRBD1 matching over 9 bases. After removal of 4 bases from V and 3 bases from J, the junction contained 8 bases not matched to a gene. Germline loops: CDR1 SGHRS, CDR2 YFSETQ. This CDR3 has 15 amino acids. The CDR3 reads CASSRGTGPNYEQYF. The CDR3 DNA reads as TGCGCCAGCAGCAGAGGGACAGGGCCCAACTACGAGCAGTACTTC.

This clonotype was seen only a few times. The chain has TRBV29-1 and TRBJ2-2; tentative D call: TRBD1 (6 bases). The CDR3 runs to 16 residues. V was shortened by 1 base and J by 5 bases, with 17 bases between the two germline ends. Germline V gene data show CDR1 as SQVTM and CDR2 as ANQGSEA. The CDR3: CSVEVGPGVKTGELFF. DNA of the CDR3: TGCAGCGTTGAAGTAGGTCCAGGGGTTAAGACCGGGGAGCTGTTTTTT.

The chain employs TRBV27 and TRBJ2-2, with 7 bases fitting TRBD2. The CDR3 length is 18 residues. V trimming: 7 bases; J trimming: 0 bases; junction bases outside the gene matches: 14. CDR1 MNHEY and CDR2 SMNVEV come from the germline V gene (reference sequence). For the CDR3, the DNA is TGTGCCAGCACCCGCCGTGGGGGGGATTACGCGAACACCGGGGAGCTGTTTTTT. It encodes CASTRRGGDYANTGELFF.

The chain employs TRBV27 and TRBJ2-2; 9 bases match TRBD2. V lost 2 bases and J lost 2; bases outside the gene matches: 6. The CDR3 spans 17 residues. CDR1 MNHEY and CDR2 SMNVEV come from the germline V gene (reference sequence). The CDR3 protein is CASSLVASGVNTGELFF. DNA of the CDR3: TGTGCCAGCAGTTTAGTCGCTAGCGGGGTTAACACCGGGGAGCTGTTTTTT.

This clonotype was seen a few times. J is TRBJ2-6 and V is TRBV5-1, with TRBD2 identical over 11 bases. The CDR3 sequence is 18 residues long. V dropped 0 bases and J dropped 4; count of bases not matched to a gene: 6. The germline CDR1 and CDR2 sequences are SGHRS and YFSETQ. CDR3 residues: CASSLVSSGGLGANVLTF. The CDR3 DNA follows: TGCGCCAGCAGCTTGGTTTCTAGCGGGGGGCTCGGGGCCAACGTCCTGACTTTC.

In its sample, this clonotype was seen many times. The CDR3 DNA follows: TGTGCCAGCAGGCGGGGTCCCATAACTGCGAACACTGAAGCTTTCTTT. It is translated as CASRRGPITANTEAFF. V gene TRBV5-6 combines with J gene TRBJ1-1; D remains ambiguous. Germline V gives CDR1 SGHDT, CDR2 YYEEEE. The CDR3 spans 16 residues. V was shortened by 5 bases and J by 1 base, with 18 bases between the two germline ends.

The genes are TRBV10-3 and TRBJ2-1, with 9 bases aligning to TRBD2. Germline lookup yields CDR1 ENHRY and CDR2 SYGVKD. The J segment lost 5 bases and the V segment lost 7 bases, leaving 9 bases of the junction unmatched. There are 15 residues in the CDR3. This chain's CDR3 is CAIMGSGSENNEQFF. CDR3 coding DNA: TGTGCCATCATGGGTAGCGGGAGCGAAAACAATGAGCAGTTCTTC.

The rearrangement joins TRBV2 to TRBJ1-5, with D tentatively TRBD1 (6 bases). Per the germline V gene, CDR1 is SNHLY and CDR2 is FYNNEI. V was trimmed by 4 bases and J by 3 bases, leaving 13 bases between them. This CDR3 is built from 15 residues. Written as DNA, the CDR3 is TGTGCCAGCAGTGGGCTCCCGGGGGCCAATCAGCCCCAGCATTTT. It encodes CASSGLPGANQPQHF.

The rearrangement joins TRBV7-3 to TRBJ2-5, with D maybe TRBD2 (5 bases). Germline V gene sequence: CDR1 SGHTA, CDR2 FQGTGA. Trimming cost V 5 bases and J 1 base, with 14 bases left between them. This CDR3 comprises 15 residues. The CDR3 spells CASSPSSGSQETQYF. Here the CDR3 DNA reads TGTGCCAGCAGCCCTTCTTCTGGGAGCCAAGAGACCCAGTACTTC.

This clonotype was counted only a few times. V usage is TRBV10-3 and J usage is TRBJ1-5; D remains ambiguous. The CDR3 runs 15 residues. V was shortened by 3 bases and J by 0 bases, with 9 bases between the two germline ends. Germline values: CDR1 ENHRY, CDR2 SYGVKD. CDR3 amino acids: CAISEGVDSNQPQHF. In DNA form, the CDR3 reads TGTGCCATCAGTGAAGGAGTTGATAGCAATCAGCCCCAGCATTTT.

V and J are TRBV6-1 and TRBJ2-7; no firm D call. V lost 7 bases and J 7 bases, leaving 17 bases between the germline ends. This CDR3 spans 13 amino acids. Germline loops: CDR1 MNHNS, CDR2 SASEGT. DNA of the CDR3: TGTGCCAGCACCCCGGGTTCCTCGGGTGAGCAGTACTTC. Its translation is CASTPGSSGEQYF.

This clonotype was seen many times. The chain employs TRBV28 and TRBJ2-3, with D hard to call. This CDR3 has 12 residues. Germline values: CDR1 MDHEN, CDR2 SYDVKM. V was pared by 5 bases and J by 7 bases, with 10 bases between. DNA for the CDR3: TGTGCCAGCAGTCGACTGTCCAATACGCAGTATTTT. Its translation is CASSRLSNTQYF.

The rearrangement uses TRBV28 and TRBJ2-5; the D gene is possibly TRBD2 (6 bases). Trimming took off 5 bases at V and 10 bases at J, with 11 bases between the two ends. The germline V gene encodes CDR1 MDHEN and CDR2 SYDVKM. This CDR3 is 11 amino acids long. The chain's CDR3 is CASSPRGVQYF. The DNA of the CDR3 is TGTGCCAGCAGTCCGCGGGGAGTCCAGTACTTC.